This T cell receptor (beta chain) was identified during a study of blood T cell repertoires in COVID-19. Sequencing was performed with immunoSEQ multiplex PCR; in TCRdb, only in-frame clones are kept and a portion is missing. The table has 200,000 to 300,000 clones, about four fifths seen once; the top ten hold around 7%. The specimen sequenced was peripheral blood. This TCR was sampled from an elderly woman with COVID-19, enrolled during active disease.

The CDR3 here is CASSIPGGPVNTQYF. Written as DNA, the CDR3 is TGTGCCAGTAGTATTCCGGGAGGGCCAGTGAATACGCAGTATTTT. The chain has TRBV19 and TRBJ2-3; 8 nucleotides line up with TRBD2. This CDR3 contains 15 residues. The germline V gene encodes CDR1 LNHDA and CDR2 SQIVND (reference sequence). With 3 bases clipped from V and 7 bases from J, the junction kept 9 bases outside the gene matches.